Below are 27 T cell receptor beta chains sequenced from a single sample in a study of T cell responses to AZD1222 COVID-19 vaccine. Profiling relied on immunoSEQ multiplex PCR, and the TCRdb table lists in-frame clones only, not all of them. The data show about 160,000 clones, with less than 95% seen just once and around 4.4% held by the top ten. The specimen was peripheral blood, collected on day 0 of AZD1222 vaccination. The origin of the receptors is an adult in good health.

The rearrangement links TRBV28 to TRBJ1-1; 9 bases fit TRBD1. The CDR3 consists of 11 residues. The germline CDR1 and CDR2 sequences are MDHEN and SYDVKM. Losses at the gene ends were 6 bases for V and 11 bases for J; bases not matched to a gene: 4. This CDR3 reads CASSSDRGAFF. The CDR3 nucleotides read TGTGCCAGCAGCTCGGACAGGGGCGCTTTCTTT. The complete variable domain, with remaining parts taken from reference TRBV28 and TRBJ1-1, reads DVKVTQSSRYLVKRTGEKVFLECVQDMDHENMFWYRQDPGLGLRLIYFSYDVKMKEKGDIPEGYSVSREKKERFSLILESASTNQTSMYLCASSSDRGAFFGQGTRLTVV.

For the CDR3, the DNA is TGTGCCATCCGCGGTTGGGGGACCGCTGAAGCTTTCTTT. It translates to CAIRGWGTAEAFF. This chain links TRBV2 with TRBJ1-1; D might be TRBD1 (5 bases). The ends were cut back, 10 bases at V and 6 bases at J, with 18 bases in the middle. The CDR3 totals 13 residues. Germline assignment: CDR1 SNHLY and CDR2 FYNNEI.

V gene TRBV10-2 combines with J gene TRBJ2-5; TRBD2 aligns across 11 bases. The CDR3 is made up of 20 amino acids. Germline CDR1 WSHSY, CDR2 SAAADI. V trimming: 6 bases; J trimming: 0 bases; junction bases outside the gene matches: 18. CDR3: CASSRVFRSGRASDQETQYF. Here the CDR3 DNA reads TGCGCCAGCAGCCGCGTCTTTCGTAGCGGGAGGGCCTCGGACCAAGAGACCCAGTACTTC.

Notes on this clone: Other DNA sequences in this sample translate to the same CDR3. This sequence joins TRBV30 and TRBJ1-5, with TRBD1 identical over 7 bases. Germline values: CDR1 GTSNPN, CDR2 SVGIG (reference sequence). The CDR3 extends over 13 amino acids. The V and J ends lost 0 bases and 5 bases, in that order; junction bases with no gene match: 1. The CDR3 is CAWSVTGDQPQHF. The CDR3 nucleotides are TGTGCCTGGAGTGTTACAGGGGATCAGCCCCAGCATTTT.

The gene calls are TRBV9 and TRBJ2-5; no clear D gene. There are 15 residues in the CDR3. Germline loops: CDR1 SGDLS, CDR2 YYNGEE. V lost 0 bases, J lost 2 bases, and 11 bases lay in between. The CDR3 sequence is CASSVGVQLQETQYF. CDR3 DNA: TGTGCCAGCAGCGTAGGGGTACAGCTTCAAGAGACCCAGTACTTC.

J is TRBJ1-5 and V is TRBV19; the D is unclear. V was shortened by 4 bases and J by 6 bases, with 7 bases between the two germline ends. CDR3 length: 12 amino acids. CDR1 is LNHDA, CDR2 SQIVND, per germline (reference sequence). The CDR3 nucleotides read TGTGCCAGTAGTACTACAAGTCAGCCCCAGCATTTT. It is translated as CASSTTSQPQHF.

The chain links TRBV29-1 to TRBJ1-2; D unresolved. The CDR3 extends over 11 amino acids. Per the germline V gene, CDR1 is SQVTM and CDR2 is ANQGSEA. V was pared by 3 bases and J by 4 bases, with 6 bases between. CDR3 DNA sequence: TGCAGCGTTGACGGGATCTATGGCTACACCTTC. Amino acids: CSVDGIYGYTF.

The chain carries TRBV7-9 and TRBJ2-7; 9 nucleotides agree with TRBD2. CDR3 length equals 15 residues. Germline V gene sequence: CDR1 SEHNR, CDR2 FQNEAQ (reference sequence). V dropped 8 bases and J dropped 5; count of bases not matched to a gene: 13. CDR3 amino acids: CASGPGAGGWDEQYF. Written as DNA, the CDR3 is TGTGCCAGCGGCCCCGGAGCGGGAGGATGGGACGAGCAGTACTTC.

This clone was recorded once. The rearrangement uses TRBV6-2 or TRBV6-3 and TRBJ2-1; D not certain. The CDR3 covers 15 residues. The ends were cut back, 0 bases at V and 8 bases at J, with 14 bases in the middle. CDR1 is MNHEY, CDR2 SVGEGT, per germline. The CDR3 DNA reads as TGTGCCAGCAGTTACTCGAGGTGGAGTGGCGATGAGCAGTTCTTC. Amino acids: CASSYSRWSGDEQFF.

The V call is TRBV6-5, the J call TRBJ2-1; D might be TRBD1 (6 bases). V was trimmed by 4 bases and J by 7 bases, leaving 11 bases between them. The CDR3 contains 13 residues. Per the germline V gene, CDR1 is MNHEY and CDR2 is SVGAGI. CDR3 sequence reads: CASSFTTGNEQFF. The CDR3 nucleotides are TGTGCCAGCAGTTTTACCACAGGGAATGAGCAGTTCTTC.

The rearrangement joins TRBV2 to TRBJ2-7; D may be TRBD1 (5 bases). V shed 7 bases and J shed 0 bases, with 10 bases lying between them. CDR1 is SNHLY, CDR2 FYNNEI, per germline. The CDR3 covers 13 residues. As DNA, the CDR3 is TGTGCCAGCAAAGGCGACAGCTCCTACGAGCAGTACTTC. Amino acids: CASKGDSSYEQYF. The full variable domain, its missing parts supplied by reference TRBV2 and TRBJ2-7, is EPEVTQTPSHQVTQMGQEVILRCVPISNHLYFYWYRQILGQKVEFLVSFYNNEISEKSEIFDDQFSVERPDGSNFTLKIRSTKLEDSAMYFCASKGDSSYEQYFGPGTRLTVT.

The chain couples TRBV5-1 to TRBJ2-7; perhaps D is TRBD1 or TRBD2 (5 bases each). This CDR3 is built from 16 residues. V lost 4 bases and J lost 2, with 19 bases in between. Looked up from germline, CDR1 is SGHRS and CDR2 is YFSETQ. The CDR3 bases are TGCGCCAGCAGCCAAACCAGGGCGGGTGACGCCTACGAGCAGTACTTC. This sequence encodes CASSQTRAGDAYEQYF.

V is TRBV5-4 and J is TRBJ1-6, with no clear D. Looked up from germline, CDR1 is SGHNT and CDR2 is YYREEE (reference sequence). Trimming cost V 0 bases and J 7 bases, with 5 bases left between them. This CDR3 has 13 amino acids. DNA for the CDR3: TGTGCCAGCAGCTTGGGACCGAATTCACCCCTCCACTTT. This translates into CASSLGPNSPLHF.

The rearrangement uses TRBV24-1 and TRBJ2-7; no reliable D call. The V and J ends lost 3 bases and 8 bases respectively, with 7 bases between them. Germline V gene data show CDR1 as KGHDR and CDR2 as SFDVKD. The CDR3 runs 11 residues. This CDR3 reads CATSDKGKQYF. CDR3 in DNA: TGTGCCACCAGTGATAAAGGCAAGCAGTACTTC.

The chain employs TRBV12-5 and TRBJ1-1; perhaps TRBD1 as D (6 bases). CDR1 is LGHNT, CDR2 FRNRAP, per germline. Deletions cut 2 bases from V and 1 base from J, with 11 bases between. The CDR3 is 15 residues long. The CDR3 nucleotides read TGTGCTAGTGGTTTGCGGTTACAGGGGAACACTGAAGCTTTCTTT. It codes for CASGLRLQGNTEAFF.

The rearrangement links TRBV11-2 to TRBJ1-3; D remains unclear. The CDR3 totals 15 residues. V was cut by 2 bases and J by 4 bases, with 12 bases left in between. Germline V gives CDR1 SGHAT, CDR2 FQNNGV. The CDR3 DNA reads TGTGCCAGCAGCTTAAGGACCTACCCAGGAAACACCATATATTTT. Protein product: CASSLRTYPGNTIYF.

The CDR3 DNA follows: TGTGCCAGCAGCCCGAGTGCTTCCTGGAATGAGCAGTTCTTC. This translates into CASSPSASWNEQFF. The chain uses TRBV7-3 and TRBJ2-1; D is uncertain. Germline CDR1 reads SGHTA; CDR2 reads FQGTGA. CDR3 size: 14 residues. With 5 bases removed from V and 7 bases from J, the gap between germline ends came to 15 bases.

The genes are TRBV7-2 and TRBJ1-6; weak D call: TRBD1 (5 bases). The CDR3 runs to 17 residues. Trimming pared 2 bases from V and 0 bases from J, leaving 11 bases between. CDR1 is SGHTA, CDR2 FQGNSA, per germline. CDR3 coding DNA: TGTGCCAGCAGCTTACAGGGTCGGAGCTCCTATAATTCACCCCTCCACTTT. It codes for CASSLQGRSSYNSPLHF.

This clone occurred once. The chain couples TRBV14 to TRBJ2-7, with 8 bases that match TRBD2. V shed 3 bases, J shed 5 bases, and the junction held 15 bases outside the gene matches. The CDR3 covers 17 residues. Per the germline V gene, CDR1 is SGHDN and CDR2 is FVKESK. CDR3 coding DNA: TGTGCCAGCAGCCAGCATGGGGTCGGGCTAGCGGGCAACGAGCAGTACTTC. The encoded protein is CASSQHGVGLAGNEQYF. The full variable domain, its missing parts supplied by reference TRBV14 and TRBJ2-7, is EAGVTQFPSHSVIEKGQTVTLRCDPISGHDNLYWYRRVMGKEIKFLLHFVKESKQDESGMPNNRFLAERTGGTYSTLKVQPAELEDSGVYFCASSQHGVGLAGNEQYFGPGTRLTVT.

The chain is built from TRBV3-1 (or the pseudogene TRBV3-2) and TRBJ2-7; unclear D gene. The CDR3 is 14 amino acids. Trimming took off 1 base at V and 2 bases at J, with 9 bases between the two ends. Germline lookup yields CDR1 LGHDT and CDR2 YNNKEL (reference sequence). CDR3 nucleotide sequence: TGTGCCAGCAGCCAAGGAAGGCTGACCTACGAGCAGTACTTC. The encoded protein is CASSQGRLTYEQYF.

V is TRBV3-1 (or the pseudogene TRBV3-2) and J is TRBJ1-5; D ambiguous. Germline V gene data show CDR1 as LGHDT and CDR2 as YNNKEL (reference sequence). The CDR3 consists of 15 residues. Trimming removed 1 base at V and 1 base at J, with 8 bases between. CDR3 in DNA: TGTGCCAGCAGCCAAGGAGGGCTCAGCAATCAGCCCCAGCATTTT. This translates into CASSQGGLSNQPQHF.

The chain has TRBV14 and TRBJ2-1; D remains ambiguous. CDR1 is SGHDN, CDR2 FVKESK, per germline. The V end lost 1 base, the J end lost 8 bases, and 12 bases lay between the germline ends. This CDR3 is built from 14 residues. The CDR3 coding sequence is TGTGCCAGCAGCCAAGTGACGTGGTCGTATGAGCAGTTCTTC. Amino acid sequence: CASSQVTWSYEQFF.

This chain uses TRBV6-4 with TRBJ2-5, with D perhaps TRBD2 (5 bases). The CDR3 is made up of 13 amino acids. CDR1 is MRHNA, CDR2 SNTAGT, per germline. Trimming removed 4 bases from V and 7 bases from J, with 13 bases in between. In DNA form, the CDR3 reads TGTGCCAGCAGTGTTGGCCCGGGGAGGACCCAGTACTTC. Protein product: CASSVGPGRTQYF.

This clone was picked up a small number of times. This chain joins TRBV27 and TRBJ1-5, with unresolved D. The CDR3 consists of 14 residues. Germline CDR1 is MNHEY and CDR2 is SMNVEV (reference sequence). Deletions cut 4 bases from V and 7 bases from J, with 14 bases between. In DNA, the CDR3 is TGTGCCAGCAGTTCATCTACAGTGCGGCAGCCCCAGCATTTT. This encodes CASSSSTVRQPQHF.

CDR3 DNA: TGTGCCAGCAGTGAGCGGGAGATAGATACGCAGTATTTT. Protein sequence: CASSEREIDTQYF. This chain connects TRBV6-1 to TRBJ2-3; 7 bases line up with TRBD2. Trimming cost V 3 bases and J 5 bases; bases outside gene matches: 2. This CDR3 has 13 residues. Germline V gene sequence: CDR1 MNHNS, CDR2 SASEGT.

The chain has TRBV19 and TRBJ1-5; D remains ambiguous. With 4 bases removed from V and 6 bases from J, the gap between germline ends came to 19 bases. The germline CDR1 and CDR2 sequences are LNHDA and SQIVND (reference sequence). This CDR3 has 16 amino acids. CDR3 protein: CASSRDILTRGQPQHF. For the CDR3, the DNA is TGTGCCAGTAGTAGGGATATACTTACCCGGGGTCAGCCCCAGCATTTT.

V and J are TRBV28 and TRBJ1-1, with D hard to call. Germline V gene lookup returns CDR1 MDHEN and CDR2 SYDVKM. V was trimmed by 7 bases and J by 1 base, leaving 16 bases between them. This CDR3 comprises 15 residues. CDR3 in DNA: TGTGCCAGCAACCGCGGCGTTTTCAGGAACACTGAAGCTTTCTTT. This codes for CASNRGVFRNTEAFF.